This TCR beta chain was obtained from a study of shared clonotypes between healthy human individuals. Study details: Per-donor plates numbered three CD4 naive, three CD4 memory, two CD8 naive and one CD8 memory.

Germline V gene lookup returns CDR1 SGHRS and CDR2 YFSETQ. This CDR3 region has 17 residues. Trimming took 0 bases from V and 6 from J; bases not matched to a gene: 15. Deep-level running was used for the assay. TCRdb's copy holds only in-frame clones and misses some; the assay was immunoSEQ multiplex PCR. In the table there are under 850,000 clones, 55% to 80% of which are singletons. Sequencing was performed on memory CD4+ T cells sorted from blood. Subset meaning: CD45RA-negative fraction. The gene calls are TRBV5-1 and TRBJ2-7, with TRBD2 matching 7 bases. This clonotype was obtained from a woman younger than 45 in good health. The CDR3 loop reads CASSLDPSGGLRGEQYF. The CDR3 nucleotides read TGCGCCAGCAGCTTGGATCCCTCGGGGGGACTTCGGGGCGAGCAGTACTTC.